Following are 22 T cell receptor beta chains from one sample sequenced in a study of blood T cell repertoires in COVID-19. Sequenced by immunoSEQ multiplex PCR; TCRdb stores in-frame clones only, minus some. There are about 62,000 clones in the sample; about nine tenths occur only once, and 1% to 1.5% lies in the top ten. What was sequenced was peripheral blood. All receptors derive from a woman of 80 years or more with acute or convalescent COVID-19.

The V call is TRBV19, the J call TRBJ2-5; D call uncertain. Trimming took 10 bases from V and 0 from J, leaving 12 bases between them. This CDR3 contains 13 residues. The germline V gene has CDR1 LNHDA and CDR2 SQIVND (reference sequence). The DNA of the CDR3 is TGTGCCACCTCAACCGGGTACCAAGAGACCCAGTACTTC. Protein sequence: CATSTGYQETQYF.

This clone occurred a few times. The V gene is TRBV7-2, the J gene TRBJ1-3, with a possible D match to TRBD1 (5 bases). Germline-derived CDR1 and CDR2 are SGHTA and FQGNSA. V was pared by 5 bases and J by 4 bases, with 12 bases between. This CDR3 is 14 amino acids long. The CDR3 reads CASSPRRGGNTIYF. In nucleotides, the CDR3 is TGTGCCAGCAGCCCCCGGAGGGGAGGAAACACCATATATTTT.

This chain uses TRBV7-9 with TRBJ1-2; TRBD1 agrees at 8 bases. Germline CDR1 SEHNR, CDR2 FQNEAQ (reference sequence). Unmatched junction bases numbered 7, after V lost 1 base and J lost 6 bases. The CDR3 totals 15 residues. The CDR3 DNA sequence: TGTGCCAGCAGCTTAGAAGGACAGGGTTACAATGGCTACACCTTC. Its protein is CASSLEGQGYNGYTF.

The chain combines TRBV7-2 with TRBJ2-7, with 9 bases aligning to TRBD1. The CDR3 has 15 amino acids. Germline assignment: CDR1 SGHTA and CDR2 FQGNSA. The V gene end was trimmed by 2 bases and the J gene end by 2 bases; junction bases not matched to a gene: 4. CDR3 sequence reads: CASSLWGQGPYEQYF. As DNA, the CDR3 is TGTGCCAGCAGCTTATGGGGACAGGGTCCCTACGAGCAGTACTTC.

The rearrangement uses TRBV4-3 and TRBJ2-3; D ambiguous. Germline values: CDR1 LGHNA, CDR2 YSLEER. The CDR3 covers 13 residues. V was shortened by 0 bases and J by 1 base, with 2 bases between the two germline ends. Here the CDR3 reads CASSQDGTDTQYF. The CDR3 coding sequence is TGCGCCAGCAGCCAAGACGGCACAGATACGCAGTATTTT.

The chain joins TRBV21-1 to TRBJ2-3; the listed D gene, TRBD1, was not tested against the DNA. TRBV21-1 is classified as a pseudogene. The CDR3 covers 16 residues. The DNA for the CDR3 is TGTGCCAGCAGCAAAGATACAGGGGGGCACACAGATACGCAGTATTTT. It codes for CASSKDTGGHTDTQYF.

The gene calls are TRBV9 and TRBJ1-2; 7 nucleotides align to TRBD1. The length of the CDR3 is 18 residues. CDR1 and CDR2 from the germline V gene are SGDLS and YYNGEE. Trimming took 4 bases from V and 8 from J; bases not matched to a gene: 23. The CDR3 nucleotides read TGTGCCAGCAGCCCGCTGCCCTCCTTGGACAGGAGGTTGGAGGGCTACACCTTC. The encoded protein is CASSPLPSLDRRLEGYTF.

V usage is TRBV3-1 (or the pseudogene TRBV3-2) and J usage is TRBJ2-7, with 10 bases identical to TRBD2. V dropped 1 base and J dropped 5; count of bases not matched to a gene: 11. Germline V gene sequence: CDR1 LGHDT, CDR2 YNNKEL (reference sequence). The CDR3 totals 17 residues. Written as DNA, the CDR3 is TGTGCCAGCAGCCAAGCGACTAGCGGGTTAGGAGTGCACGAGCAGTACTTC. Translation: CASSQATSGLGVHEQYF.

This rearrangement joins TRBV27 to TRBJ1-4, with TRBD1 matching over 9 bases. This CDR3 contains 18 residues. V dropped 6 bases and J dropped 3; count of bases not matched to a gene: 14. The V gene's germline CDR1 is MNHEY and CDR2 SMNVEV (reference sequence). CDR3 nucleotides: TGTGCCAGCAGGAACGACAGGGGGAGCGGTCGGGCTAATGAAAAACTGTTTTTT. Protein: CASRNDRGSGRANEKLFF.

This chain uses TRBV10-1 with TRBJ2-3; 10 nucleotides line up with TRBD1. This CDR3 comprises 19 residues. The germline V gene encodes CDR1 WNHNN and CDR2 SYGVQD (reference sequence). V lost 4 bases and J lost 5; bases outside the gene matches: 18. The CDR3 DNA sequence: TGCGCCAGCAGTGGTCGGAGAGGTTGGGGACAGGGGCCTGTAGATACGCAGTATTTT. Its protein product is CASSGRRGWGQGPVDTQYF.

A few counts support this clone. The J gene is TRBJ1-1, the V gene TRBV4-3; D perhaps matches TRBD1 (5 bases). CDR1 and CDR2 from the germline V gene are LGHNA and YSLEER. This CDR3 is built from 14 residues. Trimming cost V 4 bases and J 11 bases, with 20 bases left between them. This CDR3 reads CASSPQGARTVAFF. In DNA, the CDR3 is TGCGCCAGCAGCCCTCAAGGGGCCCGGACGGTGGCTTTCTTT.

This clone was observed once. This rearrangement joins TRBV7-9 to TRBJ2-7; 8 bases fit TRBD1. Losses at the gene ends were 5 bases for V and 3 bases for J; bases not matched to a gene: 9. This CDR3 has 15 amino acids. Germline CDR1 and CDR2: SEHNR and FQNEAQ (reference sequence). The CDR3 region is CASSAGGLTLYEQYF. In DNA form, the CDR3 reads TGTGCCAGCAGCGCAGGGGGCTTAACTCTCTACGAGCAGTACTTC.

This chain joins TRBV9 and TRBJ2-2; perhaps TRBD1 as D (6 bases). The V end lost 5 bases, the J end lost 4 bases, and 18 bases lay between the germline ends. The germline gives CDR1 SGDLS, CDR2 YYNGEE. CDR3 size: 16 residues. CDR3 loop: CASSRTGTLSTGELFF. CDR3 DNA: TGTGCCAGCAGTCGAACCGGGACATTATCCACCGGGGAGCTGTTTTTT.

This rearrangement joins TRBV19 to TRBJ1-2, with 7 positions matching TRBD1. Germline trimming cut 3 bases from V and 4 bases from J; bases unmatched to any gene: 8. Germline loops: CDR1 LNHDA, CDR2 SQIVND (reference sequence). This CDR3 has 15 amino acids. Written as DNA, the CDR3 is TGTGCCAGTAGTATGCGAGACAGGGAAGGCTATGGCTACACCTTC. It specifies CASSMRDREGYGYTF.

The chain joins TRBV19 to TRBJ1-6; the match to TRBD1 covers 7 bases. Per germline, CDR1 LNHDA and CDR2 SQIVND (reference sequence). The CDR3 runs to 15 residues. The J segment lost 2 bases and the V segment lost 9 bases, leaving 7 bases of the junction unmatched. CDR3 nucleotide sequence: TGTGCCAGCCGACAGGGAATCACCTATAATTCACCCCTCCACTTT. Protein: CASRQGITYNSPLHF.

This clone was seen a handful of times. The V call is TRBV19, the J call TRBJ1-2; a possible D gene is TRBD1 (6 bases). CDR1 is LNHDA, CDR2 SQIVND, per germline (reference sequence). Trimming stripped 2 bases from V and 2 bases from J, with 12 bases between. CDR3 length: 15 amino acids. CDR3 sequence: CASSITGSENYGYTF. In DNA form, the CDR3 reads TGTGCCAGTAGTATAACAGGGTCGGAGAACTATGGCTACACCTTC.

This clone has a handful of counts. The germline gene is not matched at one end of the junction; a read error may be the cause. The V call is TRBV5-4, the J call TRBJ1-4; D possibly corresponds to TRBD1 (6 bases). This CDR3 region has 12 residues. The germline CDR1 and CDR2 sequences are SGHNT and YYREEE (reference sequence). CDR3 DNA: TGTGCCAGCAGCTTAGGCCGGGACAACCCTGTTTTT. This translates into CASSLGRDNPVF. The whole variable domain, remainder taken from reference TRBV5-4 and TRBJ1-4, is ETGVTQSPTHLIKTRGQQVTLRCSSQSGHNTVSWYQQALGQGPQFIFQYYREEENGRGNFPPRFSGLQFPNYSSELNVNALELDDSALYLCASSLGRDNPVFGSGTQLSVL.

V usage is TRBV2 and J usage is TRBJ2-5; unclear D gene. CDR1 and CDR2 from the germline V gene are SNHLY and FYNNEI. This CDR3 is built from 15 residues. V lost 0 bases to trimming and J lost 2 bases, with 10 bases between them. CDR3 sequence: CASSEAKTGQETQYF. The CDR3 DNA is TGTGCCAGCAGTGAAGCTAAAACCGGGCAAGAGACCCAGTACTTC.

The gene calls are TRBV18 and TRBJ1-4, with D maybe TRBD1 (5 bases). V was cut by 5 bases and J by 7 bases, with 8 bases left in between. Germline V gives CDR1 KGHSH, CDR2 LQKENI. The CDR3 sequence is 12 residues long. DNA of the CDR3: TGTGCCAGCTCATCCGACAGTGAAAAACTGTTTTTT. It yields the protein CASSSDSEKLFF.

The rearrangement joins TRBV3-1 (or the pseudogene TRBV3-2) to TRBJ2-1, with TRBD2 matching 8 bases. From germline, CDR1 is LGHDT and CDR2 YNNKEL (reference sequence). Trimming removed 4 bases from V and 6 bases from J; junction bases left unmatched: 11. This CDR3 contains 16 residues. CDR3 protein: CASSPDRGGGSNEQFF. In nucleotides, the CDR3 is TGTGCCAGCAGCCCAGACCGGGGGGGAGGGTCCAATGAGCAGTTCTTC.

The table lists this clone with a count of one. V gene TRBV3-1 (or the pseudogene TRBV3-2) combines with J gene TRBJ2-4, with 9 bases identical to TRBD1. The CDR3 runs to 13 residues. With 3 bases clipped from V and 6 bases from J, the junction kept 0 bases outside the gene matches. Germline CDR1 is LGHDT and CDR2 is YNNKEL (reference sequence). CDR3 coding DNA: TGTGCCAGCAGCCAGGACAGGGGAAACATTCAGTACTTC. Amino acid sequence: CASSQDRGNIQYF.

V and J are TRBV6-5 and TRBJ2-1; no definite D call. This CDR3 is built from 14 residues. The germline V and J ends were trimmed by 1 base and 4 bases, with 8 bases remaining between them. Germline values: CDR1 MNHEY, CDR2 SVGAGI. The CDR3 region is CASSYYRTYNEQFF. CDR3 in DNA: TGTGCCAGCAGTTACTATCGCACATACAATGAGCAGTTCTTC.